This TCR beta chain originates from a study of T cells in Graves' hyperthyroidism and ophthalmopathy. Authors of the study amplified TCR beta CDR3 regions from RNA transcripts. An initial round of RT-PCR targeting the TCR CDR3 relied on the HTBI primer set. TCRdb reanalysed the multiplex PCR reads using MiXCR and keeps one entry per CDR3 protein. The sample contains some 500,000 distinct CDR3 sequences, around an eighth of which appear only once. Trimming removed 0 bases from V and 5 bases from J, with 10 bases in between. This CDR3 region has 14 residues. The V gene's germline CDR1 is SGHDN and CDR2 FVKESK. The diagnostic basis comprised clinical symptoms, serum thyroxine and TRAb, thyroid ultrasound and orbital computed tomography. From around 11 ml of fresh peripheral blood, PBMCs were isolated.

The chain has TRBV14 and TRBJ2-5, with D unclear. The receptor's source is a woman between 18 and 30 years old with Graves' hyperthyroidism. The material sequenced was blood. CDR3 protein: CASSQEWGRETQYF. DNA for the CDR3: TGTGCCAGCAGCCAAGAATGGGGTCGGGAGACCCAGTACTTC.